This is a list of T cell receptor beta chains from one sample in a study of blood T cell repertoires in COVID-19. Produced via immunoSEQ multiplex PCR; TCRdb's table is partial and in-frame only. Of 350,000 or so clones listed, 80% to 90% are singletons. The sample taken for sequencing was PBMCs or T cells enriched from blood (not recorded which). The receptors derive from a woman in her forties with acute COVID-19. The CDR3 runs from the conserved cysteine through the conserved F or W. Each record gives: V gene, clone size, J gene, D gene, CDR3 protein, CDR3 DNA. A D gene is named only where the DNA matches it firmly. Only some rows state a clone size, as once, few, many or a class for expanded clones.

V gene: TRBV6-2/TRBV6-3
clone size: .
J gene: TRBJ2-2
D gene: .
CDR3 protein: CASSYLNGLGTGELFF
CDR3 DNA: TGTGCCAGCAGTTACCTGAACGGGTTGGGCACCGGGGAGCTGTTTTTT

V gene: TRBV2
clone size: .
J gene: TRBJ2-5
D gene: TRBD1
CDR3 protein: CASSEAGTGAETQYF
CDR3 DNA: TGTGCCAGCAGTGAAGCCGGGACAGGGGCGGAGACCCAGTACTTC

V gene: TRBV18
clone size: .
J gene: TRBJ2-3
D gene: TRBD2
CDR3 protein: CASSPDSGKDTQYF
CDR3 DNA: TGTGCCAGCTCACCTGATAGCGGGAAAGATACGCAGTATTTT

V gene: TRBV6-2/TRBV6-3
clone size: .
J gene: TRBJ2-7
D gene: .
CDR3 protein: CASSWGVESYEQYF
CDR3 DNA: TGTGCCAGCAGTTGGGGGGTGGAGTCCTACGAGCAGTACTTC

V gene: TRBV28
clone size: .
J gene: TRBJ1-1
D gene: .
CDR3 protein: CASSSPGQMNTEAFF
CDR3 DNA: TGTGCCAGCAGTTCCCCGGGACAAATGAACACTGAAGCTTTCTTT

V gene: TRBV5-6
clone size: .
J gene: TRBJ1-5
D gene: TRBD1
CDR3 protein: CASSLGQGLYQPQHF
CDR3 DNA: TGTGCCAGCAGCCTCGGACAGGGACTTTATCAGCCCCAGCATTTT

V gene: TRBV4-3
clone size: .
J gene: TRBJ1-2
D gene: .
CDR3 protein: CASSQEYQGYGYTF
CDR3 DNA: TGCGCCAGCAGCCAAGAGTACCAGGGCTATGGCTACACCTTC

V gene: TRBV3-1/TRBV3-2
clone size: .
J gene: TRBJ1-1
D gene: TRBD1
CDR3 protein: CASRPQGQVNTEAFF
CDR3 DNA: TGTGCCAGCAGACCCCAAGGACAGGTTAACACTGAAGCTTTCTTT

V gene: TRBV9
clone size: .
J gene: TRBJ1-3
D gene: TRBD1
CDR3 protein: CASSEGDRERGDTIYF
CDR3 DNA: TGTGCCAGCAGCGAGGGGGACAGGGAGAGAGGAGACACCATATATTTT

V gene: TRBV6-5
clone size: .
J gene: TRBJ1-2
D gene: TRBD1
CDR3 protein: CASRQGAGYGYTF
CDR3 DNA: TGTGCCAGCCGTCAGGGGGCCGGCTATGGCTACACCTTC

V gene: TRBV9
clone size: .
J gene: TRBJ2-3
D gene: .
CDR3 protein: CASSRGWGETSTDTQYF
CDR3 DNA: TGTGCCAGCAGCCGCGGGTGGGGGGAGACTAGCACAGATACGCAGTATTTT

V gene: TRBV7-2
clone size: .
J gene: TRBJ2-2
D gene: .
CDR3 protein: CASSSGHTGELFF
CDR3 DNA: TGTGCCAGCAGCTCAGGCCACACCGGGGAGCTGTTTTTT

V gene: TRBV7-9
clone size: .
J gene: TRBJ1-4
D gene: .
CDR3 protein: CASSLTGLSTNEKLFF
CDR3 DNA: TGTGCCAGCAGCTTAACAGGTCTTTCAACTAATGAAAAACTGTTTTTT

V gene: TRBV5-6
clone size: .
J gene: TRBJ1-2
D gene: TRBD1
CDR3 protein: CASSLVEGAVVGYTF
CDR3 DNA: TGTGCCAGCAGCTTGGTCGAGGGGGCGGTCGTTGGCTACACCTTC

V gene: TRBV7-9
clone size: .
J gene: TRBJ2-5
D gene: TRBD1
CDR3 protein: CASSPGAGTGETQYF
CDR3 DNA: TGTGCCAGCAGCCCAGGGGCCGGGACAGGCGAGACCCAGTACTTC

V gene: TRBV19
clone size: .
J gene: TRBJ2-3
D gene: TRBD2
CDR3 protein: CASSRTSGILTDTQYF
CDR3 DNA: TGTGCCAGTAGTCGTACTAGCGGGATTTTAACAGATACGCAGTATTTT

V gene: TRBV5-1
clone size: .
J gene: TRBJ1-2
D gene: .
CDR3 protein: CASSFGGTANYGYTF
CDR3 DNA: TGCGCCAGCAGCTTTGGGGGGACGGCTAACTATGGCTACACCTTC

V gene: TRBV19
clone size: .
J gene: TRBJ1-5
D gene: .
CDR3 protein: CASSIGAVGNQPQHF
CDR3 DNA: TGTGCCAGTAGTATAGGGGCAGTCGGCAATCAGCCCCAGCATTTT

V gene: TRBV7-6
clone size: .
J gene: TRBJ1-3
D gene: .
CDR3 protein: CASSLDGGGNTIYF
CDR3 DNA: TGTGCCAGCAGCTTAGACGGCGGCGGAAACACCATATATTTT

V gene: TRBV11-1
clone size: .
J gene: TRBJ1-1
D gene: .
CDR3 protein: CASSLDAAEAFF
CDR3 DNA: TGTGCCAGCAGCTTAGACGCAGCTGAAGCTTTCTTT

V gene: TRBV7-3
clone size: .
J gene: TRBJ1-1
D gene: .
CDR3 protein: CASSLGSSNTEAFF
CDR3 DNA: TGTGCCAGCAGCTTGGGCAGCTCGAACACTGAAGCTTTCTTT

V gene: TRBV28
clone size: .
J gene: TRBJ2-5
D gene: .
CDR3 protein: CASSSLRALQETQYF
CDR3 DNA: TGTGCCAGCAGTTCGCTGAGGGCCCTCCAAGAGACCCAGTACTTC

V gene: TRBV15
clone size: .
J gene: TRBJ1-4
D gene: TRBD1
CDR3 protein: CATSRDLKTGGEKLFF
CDR3 DNA: TGTGCCACCAGCAGAGATTTGAAGACAGGGGGTGAAAAACTGTTTTTT

V gene: TRBV7-8
clone size: .
J gene: TRBJ2-3
D gene: .
CDR3 protein: CASSFSSLADTQYF
CDR3 DNA: TGTGCCAGCAGCTTCTCTAGCCTAGCAGATACGCAGTATTTT

V gene: TRBV27
clone size: few
J gene: TRBJ1-1
D gene: .
CDR3 protein: CASSVRGPYEAFF
CDR3 DNA: TGTGCCAGCAGTGTCAGGGGTCCTTATGAAGCTTTCTTT

V gene: TRBV27
clone size: .
J gene: TRBJ1-5
D gene: .
CDR3 protein: CASSSKPYRERSNQPQHF
CDR3 DNA: TGTGCCAGCAGTTCCAAACCCTACAGAGAACGGAGCAATCAGCCCCAGCATTTT

V gene: TRBV5-1
clone size: .
J gene: TRBJ1-6
D gene: TRBD1
CDR3 protein: CASSLVNKGGENSPLHF
CDR3 DNA: TGCGCCAGCAGCTTGGTGAATAAAGGGGGCGAAAATTCACCCCTCCACTTT

V gene: TRBV2
clone size: .
J gene: TRBJ1-1
D gene: .
CDR3 protein: CASSEEQTGSAEAFF
CDR3 DNA: TGTGCCAGCAGTGAAGAGCAAACAGGGTCGGCTGAAGCTTTCTTT

V gene: TRBV27
clone size: .
J gene: TRBJ1-2
D gene: .
CDR3 protein: CASSFDERGYGYTF
CDR3 DNA: TGTGCCAGCAGTTTCGACGAAAGGGGCTATGGCTACACCTTC

V gene: TRBV6-5
clone size: once
J gene: TRBJ1-1
D gene: TRBD1
CDR3 protein: CASSLQGTEAFF
CDR3 DNA: TGTGCCAGCAGCCTACAGGGGACTGAAGCTTTCTTT

V gene: TRBV19
clone size: .
J gene: TRBJ1-3
D gene: TRBD1
CDR3 protein: CASRRDSSENTIYF
CDR3 DNA: TGTGCCAGTAGGCGGGACAGTTCGGAAAACACCATATATTTT

V gene: TRBV7-8
clone size: .
J gene: TRBJ2-1
D gene: .
CDR3 protein: CASSSTEYNEQFF
CDR3 DNA: TGTGCCAGCAGCTCTACAGAGTACAATGAGCAGTTCTTC

V gene: TRBV11-2
clone size: .
J gene: TRBJ1-6
D gene: .
CDR3 protein: CASSLAPGYNSPLHF
CDR3 DNA: TGTGCCAGCAGCTTAGCCCCGGGTTATAATTCACCCCTCCACTTT

V gene: TRBV5-4
clone size: .
J gene: TRBJ1-2
D gene: .
CDR3 protein: CASSLDSGDGYTF
CDR3 DNA: TGTGCCAGCAGCTTGGATTCAGGGGACGGCTACACCTTC

V gene: TRBV7-2
clone size: .
J gene: TRBJ2-1
D gene: .
CDR3 protein: CASSLVGQSTANEQFF
CDR3 DNA: TGTGCCAGCAGCTTAGTTGGACAGTCTACGGCCAATGAGCAGTTCTTC

V gene: TRBV2
clone size: .
J gene: TRBJ2-3
D gene: TRBD2
CDR3 protein: CASSDETSGTDTQYF
CDR3 DNA: TGTGCCAGCAGTGATGAGACTAGCGGCACAGATACGCAGTATTTT

V gene: TRBV6-1
clone size: .
J gene: TRBJ2-7
D gene: .
CDR3 protein: CASSERRGYEQYF
CDR3 DNA: TGTGCCAGCAGTGAAAGGCGGGGCTACGAGCAGTACTTC

V gene: TRBV3-1/TRBV3-2
clone size: once
J gene: TRBJ1-3
D gene: .
CDR3 protein: CASSQGQVNSGNTIYF
CDR3 DNA: TGTGCCAGCAGCCAAGGACAGGTCAACTCTGGAAACACCATATATTTT

V gene: TRBV9
clone size: .
J gene: TRBJ2-1
D gene: TRBD2
CDR3 protein: CASSEGTLAGNEQFF
CDR3 DNA: TGTGCCAGCAGCGAGGGGACGCTAGCGGGAAATGAGCAGTTCTTC

V gene: TRBV2
clone size: .
J gene: TRBJ2-1
D gene: TRBD2
CDR3 protein: CASSVTSGRAVEQFF
CDR3 DNA: TGTGCCAGCAGTGTCACTAGCGGGAGGGCCGTTGAGCAGTTCTTC

V gene: TRBV4-3
clone size: .
J gene: TRBJ2-6
D gene: TRBD1
CDR3 protein: CASSHAGTGVGANVLTF
CDR3 DNA: TGCGCCAGCAGCCATGCCGGGACAGGGGTAGGGGCCAACGTCCTGACTTTC

V gene: TRBV4-3
clone size: .
J gene: TRBJ1-5
D gene: .
CDR3 protein: CASSQDIRDPAQHF
CDR3 DNA: TGCGCCAGCAGCCAAGATATCCGGGATCCAGCCCAGCATTTT

V gene: TRBV13
clone size: .
J gene: TRBJ1-3
D gene: .
CDR3 protein: CASSSQGSGNTIYF
CDR3 DNA: TGTGCCAGCAGCTCCCAGGGCTCTGGAAACACCATATATTTT

V gene: TRBV28
clone size: .
J gene: TRBJ1-2
D gene: .
CDR3 protein: CASSVDKNYGYTF
CDR3 DNA: TGTGCCAGCAGCGTTGACAAAAACTATGGCTACACCTTC

V gene: TRBV5-1
clone size: once
J gene: TRBJ1-2
D gene: TRBD1
CDR3 protein: CASSIGQGIGYTF
CDR3 DNA: TGCGCCAGCAGTATAGGACAGGGAATTGGCTACACCTTC

V gene: TRBV11-1
clone size: .
J gene: TRBJ2-2
D gene: TRBD2
CDR3 protein: CASSLLAGVDTGELFF
CDR3 DNA: TGTGCCAGCAGCTTACTAGCGGGAGTAGACACCGGGGAGCTGTTTTTT

V gene: TRBV11-2
clone size: .
J gene: TRBJ2-5
D gene: .
CDR3 protein: CASSLGQAYGGQETQYF
CDR3 DNA: TGTGCCAGCAGCTTAGGCCAGGCCTACGGAGGCCAAGAGACCCAGTACTTC

V gene: TRBV6-5
clone size: .
J gene: TRBJ2-7
D gene: .
CDR3 protein: CASSQAYEQYF
CDR3 DNA: TGTGCCAGCAGTCAGGCCTACGAGCAGTACTTC

V gene: TRBV6-5
clone size: .
J gene: TRBJ1-2
D gene: .
CDR3 protein: CASSVDGVGYTF
CDR3 DNA: TGTGCCAGCAGCGTCGACGGAGTTGGCTACACCTTC

V gene: TRBV6-2/TRBV6-3
clone size: .
J gene: TRBJ1-5
D gene: TRBD1
CDR3 protein: CASSYRDRASNQPQHF
CDR3 DNA: TGTGCCAGCAGTTACCGGGACAGGGCTAGCAATCAGCCCCAGCATTTT

V gene: TRBV10-3
clone size: few
J gene: TRBJ1-2
D gene: TRBD1
CDR3 protein: CAISEGTGHNGYTF
CDR3 DNA: TGTGCCATCAGTGAGGGGACAGGGCACAATGGCTACACCTTC

V gene: TRBV4-3
clone size: .
J gene: TRBJ2-2
D gene: .
CDR3 protein: CASSQVKRGELFF
CDR3 DNA: TGCGCCAGCAGCCAAGTCAAGCGCGGGGAGCTGTTTTTT

V gene: TRBV6-5
clone size: .
J gene: TRBJ1-5
D gene: .
CDR3 protein: CASYADRLSNQPQHF
CDR3 DNA: TGTGCCAGCTACGCCGACAGGTTAAGCAATCAGCCCCAGCATTTT

V gene: TRBV28
clone size: .
J gene: TRBJ2-1
D gene: TRBD1
CDR3 protein: CATSDRPSYNEQFF
CDR3 DNA: TGTGCCACCTCGGACAGGCCTTCCTACAATGAGCAGTTCTTC

V gene: TRBV7-9
clone size: .
J gene: TRBJ1-2
D gene: TRBD1
CDR3 protein: CASSLTGATNYGYTF
CDR3 DNA: TGTGCCAGCAGCCTAACAGGGGCGACTAACTATGGCTACACCTTC